This entry features one T cell receptor beta chain sequence. What it recognizes is unknown. The data belong to a study of cytomegalovirus exposure and HLA in healthy donors. CDR3 length: 12 amino acids. V gave up 7 bases and J gave up 4 bases, with 10 bases separating them. CDR1 and CDR2 (germline): ENHRY, SYGVKD. Study-wide points: The authors later linked a missense DCLRE1C variant to TCR beta V- and J-gene trimming.

13 Jbeta primers and 60 Vbeta primers were used for the PCR. Measured with immunoSEQ multiplex PCR; TCRdb has only the in-frame clones, and not every one. The profile covers 150,000 or so clones, with roughly 70% appearing a single time and less than 11% taken by the ten largest. Sequencing used PBMCs. J is TRBJ1-1 and V is TRBV10-3; D is uncertain. The receptor comes from a man aged 25-40 years in good health and CMV-seropositive. CDR3 DNA: TGTGCCATCATCGGGGAAGGCACTGAAGCTTTCTTT. Its translation: CAIIGEGTEAFF.